This T cell receptor (beta chain) was sequenced in a study of CD8+ T cells in alopecia areata. V lost 5 bases, J lost 8 bases, and 12 bases stayed unmatched. CDR3 length: 14 residues. CDR1 is SGHTA, CDR2 FQGNSA, per germline. Investigators isolated RNA and reverse transcribed it into cDNA to act as the sequencing template. Produced via immunoSEQ multiplex PCR; TCRdb's table is partial and in-frame only. This repertoire shows under 350,000 clones, nearly 60% found once; its top ten account for under 2%. Treatment described: oral pan-JAK inhibitor, 5-10 mg twice daily. The TCR originated in a human donor with alopecia areata. The sample was CD4+ T cells sorted from blood, taken at week 24, from a patient treated with tofacitinib. The chain recombines TRBV7-2 with TRBJ2-7; TRBD1 agrees at 7 bases. The CDR3 coding sequence is TGTGCCAGCAGCCGGGACAGCGAGGTACGCCAGCAGTACTTC. This encodes CASSRDSEVRQQYF.